The 14 T cell receptor beta chains in this list originate from one sample, sequenced in a study of cytomegalovirus exposure and HLA in healthy donors. TCRdb keeps only in-frame clones here, not all; method: immunoSEQ multiplex PCR. The profile covers about 260,000 clones, with about nine tenths appearing a single time and roughly 3% taken by the ten largest. Sequencing was done on a sample of PBMCs. Receptor source: a woman in her twenties or thirties in good health and CMV-seronegative.

The rearrangement links TRBV7-2 to TRBJ2-2; TRBD2 matches 10 bases. Germline CDR1 is SGHTA and CDR2 is FQGNSA. The CDR3 runs to 17 residues. V shed 1 base, J shed 4 bases, and the junction held 6 bases outside the gene matches. Written as DNA, the CDR3 is TGTGCCAGCAGCTTAGATCTAGCGGGAGTGAGCACCGGGGAGCTGTTTTTT. This sequence encodes CASSLDLAGVSTGELFF.

The rearrangement uses TRBV5-1 and TRBJ2-7, with a possible D match to TRBD1 (6 bases). CDR1 is SGHRS and CDR2 is YFSETQ in the germline V gene. This CDR3 comprises 13 residues. Between the trimmed V and J ends, which lost 4 bases and 4 bases, there was a span of 12 bases. CDR3 region: CASSPVRGYEQYF. The CDR3 DNA follows: TGCGCCAGCAGCCCCGTTAGGGGGTACGAGCAGTACTTC.

The chain carries TRBV15 and TRBJ1-2; D might be TRBD1 (6 bases). CDR1 LNHNV and CDR2 YYDKDF come from the germline V gene (reference sequence). Trimming removed 8 bases at V and 0 bases at J, with 10 bases between. The CDR3 is 13 residues long. The CDR3: CATGRTANYGYTF. The CDR3 nucleotides are TGTGCCACCGGGAGGACAGCTAACTATGGCTACACCTTC.

This chain links TRBV29-1 with TRBJ2-5; D is unresolved. Germline V gives CDR1 SQVTM, CDR2 ANQGSEA. Between the trimmed V and J ends, which lost 0 bases and 5 bases, there was a span of 13 bases. This CDR3 is 14 amino acids long. This CDR3 is CSVEDLGPEETQYF. The CDR3 DNA follows: TGCAGCGTTGAAGACCTCGGACCGGAGGAGACCCAGTACTTC.

The V and J genes are TRBV11-2 and TRBJ2-1; 7 bases match TRBD1. Germline CDR1 and CDR2: SGHAT and FQNNGV. V shed 5 bases and J 5 bases; nucleotides not matched to a gene: 6. CDR3 length equals 14 residues. Here the CDR3 reads CASSHGTANNEQFF. The CDR3 DNA reads TGTGCCAGCAGCCACGGGACAGCAAACAATGAGCAGTTCTTC.

The J gene is TRBJ2-1, the V gene TRBV6-5; 9 nucleotides align to TRBD1. CDR1 is MNHEY and CDR2 is SVGAGI in the germline V gene. This CDR3 is built from 15 residues. V was clipped by 7 bases and J by 4 bases; unmatched bases: 8. Here the CDR3 reads CASTQTGTGYNEQFF. The DNA for the CDR3 is TGTGCCAGCACCCAAACCGGGACAGGGTACAATGAGCAGTTCTTC.

The V and J genes are TRBV7-9 and TRBJ2-7; possible D gene TRBD1, 5 bases. The CDR3 consists of 15 residues. Germline V gene data show CDR1 as SEHNR and CDR2 as FQNEAQ (reference sequence). Trimming removed 5 bases at V and 1 base at J, with 15 bases between. This chain's CDR3 is CASSSLGRGSYEQYF. CDR3 coding DNA: TGTGCCAGCAGCAGCTTAGGTAGGGGATCCTACGAGCAGTACTTC.

This clone was seen just once. The chain carries TRBV7-9 and TRBJ1-5; D unclear. The CDR3 is 14 amino acids. Trimming removed 3 bases at V and 3 bases at J, with 9 bases between. CDR1 and CDR2 from the germline V gene are SEHNR and FQNEAQ (reference sequence). The CDR3 reads CASSFDGNNQPQHF. CDR3 nucleotide sequence: TGTGCCAGCAGCTTCGACGGAAACAATCAGCCCCAGCATTTT.

This chain links TRBV5-8 with TRBJ1-1; the D is unclear. This CDR3 has 15 amino acids. CDR1 and CDR2 from the germline V gene are SGHTS and YDEGEE. V lost 0 bases and J lost 1, with 10 bases in between. As DNA, the CDR3 is TGTGCCAGCAGCTTGGACCCTTTCGAGAACACTGAAGCTTTCTTT. Residues: CASSLDPFENTEAFF.

V usage is TRBV6-5 and J usage is TRBJ2-1; 10 bases map to TRBD2. The V gene's germline CDR1 is MNHEY and CDR2 SVGAGI. After removal of 6 bases from V and 6 bases from J, the junction contained 8 bases not matched to a gene. CDR3 size: 15 residues. CDR3 protein: CASRPGLAAINEQFF. The CDR3, as DNA: TGTGCCAGCAGACCCGGACTAGCGGCCATCAATGAGCAGTTCTTC.

The rearrangement uses TRBV15 and TRBJ2-1; no reliable D call. V shed 1 base and J shed 9 bases, with 10 bases lying between them. CDR1 is LNHNV, CDR2 YYDKDF, per germline (reference sequence). This CDR3 is built from 13 residues. CDR3 amino acids: CATSRGVDFEQFF. The DNA of the CDR3 is TGTGCCACCAGCAGAGGTGTAGATTTTGAGCAGTTCTTC.

The CDR3 DNA reads TGTGCCAGCAGTCGCCCACAGGGCGGCTACGAGCAGTACTTC. Translated, it gives CASSRPQGGYEQYF. V usage is TRBV28 and J usage is TRBJ2-7; maybe TRBD1 (6 bases). V lost 5 bases and J 3 bases, leaving 14 bases between the germline ends. The CDR3 consists of 14 residues. CDR1 MDHEN and CDR2 SYDVKM come from the germline V gene.

The CDR3 reads CATSRVQGHEQYF. The DNA for the CDR3 is TGTGCCACCAGCAGAGTACAGGGCCACGAGCAGTACTTC. V is TRBV15 and J is TRBJ2-7; D possibly corresponds to TRBD1 (6 bases). There are 13 residues in the CDR3. Germline assignment: CDR1 LNHNV and CDR2 YYDKDF (reference sequence). The V gene lost 1 base and the J gene lost 5 bases, with 9 bases spanning the gap.

The V and J genes are TRBV28 and TRBJ2-1; D is unclear. This CDR3 is 14 amino acids long. Deletions cut 3 bases from V and 10 bases from J, with 16 bases between. Germline assignment: CDR1 MDHEN and CDR2 SYDVKM. CDR3 in amino acids: CASSFPPAGPEQFF. The DNA of the CDR3 is TGTGCCAGCAGTTTCCCCCCCGCTGGGCCCGAGCAGTTCTTC.